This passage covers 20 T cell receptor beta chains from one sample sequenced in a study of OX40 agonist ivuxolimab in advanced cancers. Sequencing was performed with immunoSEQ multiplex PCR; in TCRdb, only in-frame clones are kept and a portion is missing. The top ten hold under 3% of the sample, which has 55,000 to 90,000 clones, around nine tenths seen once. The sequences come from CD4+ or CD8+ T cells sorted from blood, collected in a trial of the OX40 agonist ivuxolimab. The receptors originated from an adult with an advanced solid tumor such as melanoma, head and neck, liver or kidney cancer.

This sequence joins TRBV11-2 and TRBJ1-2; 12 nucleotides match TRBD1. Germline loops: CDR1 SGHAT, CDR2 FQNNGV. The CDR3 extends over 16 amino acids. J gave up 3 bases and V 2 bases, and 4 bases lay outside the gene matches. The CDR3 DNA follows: TGTGCCAGCAGCTTAATTGGGACAGGGGGCGACTATGGCTACACCTTC. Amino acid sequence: CASSLIGTGGDYGYTF.

CDR3 residues: CASSPTGAQQETQYF. The CDR3 region has the DNA TGTGCCAGCAGCCCGACAGGGGCGCAACAAGAGACCCAGTACTTC. J is TRBJ2-5 and V is TRBV7-9; 8 bases align to TRBD1. This CDR3 is 15 amino acids long. Germline values: CDR1 SEHNR, CDR2 FQNEAQ (reference sequence). J lost 2 bases, V lost 5 bases, and 7 bases had no gene match. The full variable domain, completed using reference TRBV7-9 and TRBJ2-5, is DTGVSQNPRHKITKRGQNVTFRCDPISEHNRLYWYRQTLGQGPEFLTYFQNEAQLEKSRLLSDRFSAERPKGSFSTLEIQRTEQGDSAMYLCASSPTGAQQETQYFGPGTRLLVL.

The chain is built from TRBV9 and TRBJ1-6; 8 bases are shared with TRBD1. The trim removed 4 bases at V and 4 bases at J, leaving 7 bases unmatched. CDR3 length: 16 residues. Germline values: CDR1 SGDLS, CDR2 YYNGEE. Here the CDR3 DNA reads TGTGCCAGCAGCATAGGACAGGGTTCATATAATTCACCCCTCCACTTT. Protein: CASSIGQGSYNSPLHF.

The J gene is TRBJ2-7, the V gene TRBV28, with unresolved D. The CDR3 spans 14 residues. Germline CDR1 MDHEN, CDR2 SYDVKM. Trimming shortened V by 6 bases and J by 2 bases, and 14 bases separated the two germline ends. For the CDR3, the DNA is TGTGCCAGCAGCCAAGGCTCCACTCCCTACGAGCAGTACTTC. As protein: CASSQGSTPYEQYF.

The CDR3 DNA is TGTGCCAGCAGTTTATCGGGGACTAGCGGGAGGGGGGAGCTGTTTTTT. Its protein product is CASSLSGTSGRGELFF. The chain joins TRBV27 to TRBJ2-2; TRBD2 matches 15 bases. Germline V gene data show CDR1 as MNHEY and CDR2 as SMNVEV (reference sequence). The CDR3 extends over 16 amino acids. V was clipped by 0 bases and J by 8 bases; unmatched bases: 1.

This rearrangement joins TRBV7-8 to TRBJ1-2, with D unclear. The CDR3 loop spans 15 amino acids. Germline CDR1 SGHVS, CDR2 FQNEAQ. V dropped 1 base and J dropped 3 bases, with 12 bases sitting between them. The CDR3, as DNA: TGTGCCAGCAGCTTAGGCCCCGGGGTGGACTATGGCTACACCTTC. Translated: CASSLGPGVDYGYTF.

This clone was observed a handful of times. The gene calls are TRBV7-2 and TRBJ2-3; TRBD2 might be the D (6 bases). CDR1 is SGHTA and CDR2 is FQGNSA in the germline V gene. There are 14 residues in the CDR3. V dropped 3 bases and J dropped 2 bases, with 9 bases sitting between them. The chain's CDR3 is CASSFGGLTDTQYF. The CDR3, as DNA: TGTGCCAGCAGCTTCGGGGGACTCACAGATACGCAGTATTTT.

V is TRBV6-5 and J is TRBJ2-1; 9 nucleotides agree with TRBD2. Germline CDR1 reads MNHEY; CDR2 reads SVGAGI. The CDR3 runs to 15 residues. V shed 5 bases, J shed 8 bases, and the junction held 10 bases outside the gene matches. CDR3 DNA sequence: TGTGCCAGCAGTCGGATGGCGGGGGGGAGGGATGAGCAGTTCTTC. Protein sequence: CASSRMAGGRDEQFF.

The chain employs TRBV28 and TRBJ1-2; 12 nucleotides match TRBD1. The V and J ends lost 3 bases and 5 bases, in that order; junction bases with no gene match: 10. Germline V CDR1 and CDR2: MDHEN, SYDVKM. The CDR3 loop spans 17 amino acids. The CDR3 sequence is CASSFEGQGAMEYGYTF. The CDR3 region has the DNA TGTGCCAGCAGTTTCGAGGGACAGGGGGCCATGGAATATGGCTACACCTTC.

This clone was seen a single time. This chain's CDR3 is CASSPPGLAYEQYF. CDR3 DNA: TGTGCCAGCTCACCGCCGGGACTAGCGTACGAGCAGTACTTC. The chain combines TRBV18 with TRBJ2-7; 10 positions match TRBD2. This CDR3 has 14 residues. The V gene end was trimmed by 3 bases and the J gene end by 4 bases; junction bases not matched to a gene: 3. Germline loops: CDR1 KGHSH, CDR2 LQKENI.

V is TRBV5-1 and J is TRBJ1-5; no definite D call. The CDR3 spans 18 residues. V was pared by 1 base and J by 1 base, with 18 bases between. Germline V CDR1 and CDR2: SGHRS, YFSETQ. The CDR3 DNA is TGCGCCAGCAGCTTGAGCCCTGGTTTCAATTCAAGCAATCAGCCCCAGCATTTT. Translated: CASSLSPGFNSSNQPQHF.

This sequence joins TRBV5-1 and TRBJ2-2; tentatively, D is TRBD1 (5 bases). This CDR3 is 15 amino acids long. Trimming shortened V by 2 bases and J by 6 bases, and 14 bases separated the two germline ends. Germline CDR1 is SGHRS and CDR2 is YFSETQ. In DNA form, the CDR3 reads TGCGCCAGCAGCTTTTCTGTGGGCAGGGCCGGGGAGCTGTTTTTT. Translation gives CASSFSVGRAGELFF.

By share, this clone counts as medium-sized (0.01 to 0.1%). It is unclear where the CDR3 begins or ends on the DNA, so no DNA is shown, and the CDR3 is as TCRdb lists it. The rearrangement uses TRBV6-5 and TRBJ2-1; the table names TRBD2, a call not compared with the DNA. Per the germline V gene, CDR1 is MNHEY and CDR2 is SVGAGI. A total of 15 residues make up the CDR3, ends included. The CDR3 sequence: CASSSSGGWYNEQFF.

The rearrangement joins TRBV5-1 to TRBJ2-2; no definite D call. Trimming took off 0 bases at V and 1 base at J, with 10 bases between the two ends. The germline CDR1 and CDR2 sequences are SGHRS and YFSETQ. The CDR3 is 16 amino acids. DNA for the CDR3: TGCGCCAGCAGCTTGGAAGTGGTTGAGAACACCGGGGAGCTGTTTTTT. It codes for CASSLEVVENTGELFF.

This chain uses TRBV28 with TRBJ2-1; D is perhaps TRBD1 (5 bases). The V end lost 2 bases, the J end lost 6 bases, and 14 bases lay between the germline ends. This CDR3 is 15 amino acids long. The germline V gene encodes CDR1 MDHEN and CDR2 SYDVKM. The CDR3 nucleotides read TGTGCCAGCAGTTTAGCTGGGGAAACAGGCAATGAGCAGTTCTTC. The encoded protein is CASSLAGETGNEQFF. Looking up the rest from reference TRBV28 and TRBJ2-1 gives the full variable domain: DVKVTQSSRYLVKRTGEKVFLECVQDMDHENMFWYRQDPGLGLRLIYFSYDVKMKEKGDIPEGYSVSREKKERFSLILESASTNQTSMYLCASSLAGETGNEQFFGPGTRLTVL.

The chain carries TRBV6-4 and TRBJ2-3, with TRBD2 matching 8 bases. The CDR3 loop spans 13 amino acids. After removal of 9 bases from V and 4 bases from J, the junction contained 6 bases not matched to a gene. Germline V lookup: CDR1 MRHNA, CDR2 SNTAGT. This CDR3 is CASASGSADTQYF. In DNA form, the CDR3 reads TGTGCCAGTGCCAGCGGGAGCGCAGATACGCAGTATTTT.

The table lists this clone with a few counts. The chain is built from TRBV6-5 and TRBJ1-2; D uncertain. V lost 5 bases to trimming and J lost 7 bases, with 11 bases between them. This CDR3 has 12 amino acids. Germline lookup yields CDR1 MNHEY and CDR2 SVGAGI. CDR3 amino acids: CASSRNPGGYTF. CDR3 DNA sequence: TGTGCCAGCAGTCGAAACCCGGGTGGCTACACCTTC.

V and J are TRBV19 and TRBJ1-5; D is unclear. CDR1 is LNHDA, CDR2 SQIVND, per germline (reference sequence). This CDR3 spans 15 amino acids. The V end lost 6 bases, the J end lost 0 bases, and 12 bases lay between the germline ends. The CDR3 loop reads CASSPPAYSNQPQHF. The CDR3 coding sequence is TGTGCCAGTAGCCCCCCGGCATATAGCAATCAGCCCCAGCATTTT.

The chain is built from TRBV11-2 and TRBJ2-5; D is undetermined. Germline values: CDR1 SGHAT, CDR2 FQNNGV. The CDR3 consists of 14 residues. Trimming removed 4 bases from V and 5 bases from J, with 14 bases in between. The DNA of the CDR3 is TGTGCCAGCAGCTCTTCTCCTGCGGACGAGACCCAGTACTTC. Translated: CASSSSPADETQYF.

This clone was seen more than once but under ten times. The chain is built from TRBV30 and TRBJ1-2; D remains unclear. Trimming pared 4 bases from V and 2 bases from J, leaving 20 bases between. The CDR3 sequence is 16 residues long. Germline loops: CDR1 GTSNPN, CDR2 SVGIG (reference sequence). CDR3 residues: CAWTVEKRATNYGYTF. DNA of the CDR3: TGTGCCTGGACTGTAGAAAAGAGGGCCACCAACTATGGCTACACCTTC. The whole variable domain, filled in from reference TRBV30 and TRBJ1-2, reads SQTIHQWPATLVQPVGSPLSLECTVEGTSNPNLYWYRQAAGRGLQLLFYSVGIGQISSEVPQNLSASRPQDRQFILSSKKLLLSDSGFYLCAWTVEKRATNYGYTFGSGTRLTVV.